The 9 T cell receptor beta chains below were found in one sample sequenced in a study of blood T cell repertoires in COVID-19. The table came from immunoSEQ multiplex PCR; TCRdb's copy has only in-frame clones and leaves some out. The sample holds more than 95,000 clones, roughly 83% seen once. Sequenced material: peripheral blood. Every receptor here comes from a human donor in a cohort sampled during active COVID-19.

This clone was detected a few times. The V and J genes are TRBV20-1 and TRBJ1-3, with 9 bases identical to TRBD1. The CDR3 loop spans 15 amino acids. V was clipped by 3 bases and J by 0 bases; unmatched bases: 3. Germline-derived CDR1 and CDR2 are DFQATT and SNEGSKA (reference sequence). The DNA of the CDR3 is TGCAGTGCTAGTGACAGGGGGAACTCTGGAAACACCATATATTTT. Amino acids: CSASDRGNSGNTIYF.

The gene calls are TRBV28 and TRBJ2-4; tentative D call: TRBD1 (6 bases). The ends were cut back, 4 bases at V and 10 bases at J, with 11 bases in the middle. The CDR3 loop spans 12 amino acids. Germline-derived CDR1 and CDR2 are MDHEN and SYDVKM. The CDR3 loop is CASSSLGGIQYF. The CDR3 DNA sequence: TGTGCCAGCAGTTCACTAGGGGGTATTCAGTACTTC. Based on the CDR3 plus reference TRBV28 and TRBJ2-4, the full variable domain is DVKVTQSSRYLVKRTGEKVFLECVQDMDHENMFWYRQDPGLGLRLIYFSYDVKMKEKGDIPEGYSVSREKKERFSLILESASTNQTSMYLCASSSLGGIQYFGAGTRLSVL.

The rearrangement uses TRBV11-3 and TRBJ2-1; TRBD1 matches at 11 bases. The V segment lost 2 bases and the J segment 6 bases; nucleotides outside the gene matches: 6. The V gene's germline CDR1 is SGHNT and CDR2 YENEEA. This CDR3 is built from 16 residues. As DNA, the CDR3 is TGTGCCAGCAGCTTACTAGGGACAGGGGGATCCAATGAGCAGTTCTTC. This sequence encodes CASSLLGTGGSNEQFF.

The chain joins TRBV19 to TRBJ2-5; 10 bases are a match to TRBD2. The CDR3 runs to 17 residues. V dropped 6 bases and J dropped 4; count of bases not matched to a gene: 14. Germline V gene lookup returns CDR1 LNHDA and CDR2 SQIVND (reference sequence). CDR3 nucleotide sequence: TGTGCCAGTAGGATCGGGGCTAGCGGGAGAAAAGGAGAGACCCAGTACTTC. Translating it yields CASRIGASGRKGETQYF.

The chain has TRBV19 and TRBJ1-6; no clear D gene. The CDR3 has 13 residues. Germline values: CDR1 LNHDA, CDR2 SQIVND (reference sequence). Trimming removed 2 bases at V and 6 bases at J, with 5 bases between. The CDR3 DNA is TGTGCCAGTAGTATACCCGGTAATTCACCCCTCCACTTT. Amino acid sequence: CASSIPGNSPLHF.

The chain employs TRBV4-1 and TRBJ2-5; 7 nucleotides agree with TRBD2. From germline, CDR1 is MGHRA and CDR2 YSYEKL. Trimming at V came to 4 bases and at J to 4 bases, leaving 15 bases not matched to a gene. The CDR3 extends over 17 amino acids. CDR3 residues: CASSRGGTGLQLETQYF. CDR3 sequence (DNA): TGCGCCAGCAGCCGGGGGGGGACTGGACTGCAGCTAGAGACCCAGTACTTC.

This clone was found once. This chain connects TRBV7-2 to TRBJ2-7, with D unresolved. CDR1 SGHTA and CDR2 FQGNSA come from the germline V gene. The CDR3 extends over 13 amino acids. Trimming pared 0 bases from V and 3 bases from J, leaving 6 bases between. The CDR3 DNA reads TGTGCCAGCAGCTTAGCTCGTCTCTACGAGCAGTACTTC. Amino acid sequence: CASSLARLYEQYF.

The chain links TRBV28 to TRBJ2-4; D remains ambiguous. The CDR3 is made up of 13 amino acids. V gave up 1 base and J gave up 9 bases, with 10 bases separating them. The germline V gene has CDR1 MDHEN and CDR2 SYDVKM. CDR3 amino acids: CASSLSPSSIQYF. The CDR3 DNA follows: TGTGCCAGCAGTTTATCCCCTTCGAGCATTCAGTACTTC.

This chain connects TRBV3-1 (or the pseudogene TRBV3-2) to TRBJ2-3, with 9 bases lining up with TRBD2. V shed 0 bases, J shed 11 bases, and the junction held 12 bases outside the gene matches. The CDR3 loop spans 16 amino acids. Looked up from germline, CDR1 is LGHDT and CDR2 is YNNKEL (reference sequence). This chain's CDR3 is CASSQDTGREGLGQYF. In DNA form, the CDR3 reads TGTGCCAGCAGCCAAGATACTGGGCGGGAGGGCCTCGGGCAGTATTTT.